This T cell receptor beta chain was found in a study of blood T cell repertoires in COVID-19. Sequenced by immunoSEQ multiplex PCR; TCRdb stores in-frame clones only, minus some. The sample has tens of thousands of clones; approximately 90% are singletons. V was clipped by 7 bases and J by 5 bases, with 7 bases between them. Germline CDR1 and CDR2: LGHNA and YNFKEQ. This CDR3 has 11 amino acids. Sequenced sample: peripheral blood. The sequence was collected from a human donor with active COVID-19. The donor label of this sample is uncertain. This chain joins TRBV4-2 and TRBJ2-3; maybe TRBD1 (5 bases). The CDR3 sequence is CASTQGDTQYF. The CDR3 DNA sequence: TGTGCCAGCACGCAGGGAGATACGCAGTATTTT.